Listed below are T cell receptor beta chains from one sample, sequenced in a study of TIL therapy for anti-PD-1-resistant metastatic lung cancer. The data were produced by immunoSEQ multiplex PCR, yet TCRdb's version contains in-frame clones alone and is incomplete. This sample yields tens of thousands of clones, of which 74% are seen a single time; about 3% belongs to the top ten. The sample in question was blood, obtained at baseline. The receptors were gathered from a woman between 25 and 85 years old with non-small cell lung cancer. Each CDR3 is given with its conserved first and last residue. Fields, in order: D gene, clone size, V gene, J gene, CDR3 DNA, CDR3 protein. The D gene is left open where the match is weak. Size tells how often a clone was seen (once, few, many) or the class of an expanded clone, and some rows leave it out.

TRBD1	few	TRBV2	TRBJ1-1	TGTGCCAGCAGGGCCAGGGGGGGCACTGAAGCTTTCTTT	CASRARGGTEAFF
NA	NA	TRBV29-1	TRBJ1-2	TGCAGCGTTAACAGGGTTGTTGGCTACACCTTC	CSVNRVVGYTF
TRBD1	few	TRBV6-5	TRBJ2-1	TGTGCCAGCAGTTCCAACGGACAGGTTTTAAAGCAGTTCTTC	CASSSNGQVLKQFF
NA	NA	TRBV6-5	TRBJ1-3	TGTGCCAGCAGTAAACAGGGTTTTGGAAACACCATATATTTT	CASSKQGFGNTIYF
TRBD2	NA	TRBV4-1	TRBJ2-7	TGCGCCAGCAGCCACTATAGCGGGAGTAATGAAGCGCAGTACTTC	CASSHYSGSNEAQYF
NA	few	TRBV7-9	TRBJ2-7	TGTGCCAGCAGCTTACTGGCGGGGTACGAGCAGTACTTC	CASSLLAGYEQYF
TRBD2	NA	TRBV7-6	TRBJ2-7	TGTGCCAGCAGCTCCTCAGCGGGGGGGCCCTACGAGCAGTACTTC	CASSSSAGGPYEQYF
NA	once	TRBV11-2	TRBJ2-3	TGTGCCAGCAGCTCCGAAATTTTCGATACGCAGTATTTT	CASSSEIFDTQYF
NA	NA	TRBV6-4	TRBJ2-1	TGTGCCAGCAGTCGTCCGGTGGGGGAAGGAGTCTTC	CASSRPVGEGVF
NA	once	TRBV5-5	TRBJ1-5	TGTGCCAGCAGCTTGGGCCAAGTGATAAATCAGCCCCAGCATTTT	CASSLGQVINQPQHF
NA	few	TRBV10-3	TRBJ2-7	TGTGCCATCAGTGGTCAGGGGGGCTACGAGCAGTACTTC	CAISGQGGYEQYF
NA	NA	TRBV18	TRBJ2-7	TGTGCCAGCTCACCCCTTGACCGGAGCTCCTACGAGCAGTACTTC	CASSPLDRSSYEQYF
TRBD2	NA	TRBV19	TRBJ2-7	TGTGCCAGCCAACCGGGACTAGCGGCCTACGAGCAGTACTTC	CASQPGLAAYEQYF
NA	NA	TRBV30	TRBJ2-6	TGTGCCTGGAGCGACAGTCTTTCTGGGGCCAACGTCCTGACTTTC	CAWSDSLSGANVLTF
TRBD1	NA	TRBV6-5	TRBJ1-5	TGTGCCAGCACCCCTTCAGGGGGAAATCAGCCCCAGCATTTT	CASTPSGGNQPQHF
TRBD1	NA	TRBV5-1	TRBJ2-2	TGCGCCAGCAGCCGGACAGGGGGCCGGGACACCGGGGAGCTGTTTTTT	CASSRTGGRDTGELFF
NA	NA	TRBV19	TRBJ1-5	TGTGCCAGTAGTACCCCCCCCGGGCCCCAGCATTTT	CASSTPPGPQHF
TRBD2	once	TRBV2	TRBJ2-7	TGTGCCAGCAGGGGGGGGAGATCCGAGCAGTACTTC	CASRGGRSEQYF
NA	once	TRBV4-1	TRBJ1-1	TGCGCCAGCAGCCAACCCATGAACACTGAAGCTTTCTTT	CASSQPMNTEAFF
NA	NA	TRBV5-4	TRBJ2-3	TGTGCCAGCAGCCATGACGGGACAGATACGCAGTATTTT	CASSHDGTDTQYF
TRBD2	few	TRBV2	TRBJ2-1	TGTGCCAGCCTGAGGTCTAGCGGGCCTGGATACAATGAGCAGTTCTTC	CASLRSSGPGYNEQFF
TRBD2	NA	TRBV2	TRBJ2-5	TGTGCCAGCAGACTAGCGGGAGGGGGAACCCAAGAGACCCAGTACTTC	CASRLAGGGTQETQYF
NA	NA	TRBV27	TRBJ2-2	TGTGCCAGCAGTTCCCTCGGCATCGACACCGGGGAGCTGTTTTTT	CASSSLGIDTGELFF
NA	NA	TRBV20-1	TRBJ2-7	TGCAGTGGCGCGGAAGGAGACGAGCAGTACTTC	CSGAEGDEQYF
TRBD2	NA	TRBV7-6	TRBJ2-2	TGTGCCAGCAGCTTAGCCACTAGCGGAAACACCGGGGAGCTGTTTTTT	CASSLATSGNTGELFF
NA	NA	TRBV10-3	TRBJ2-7	TGTGCCATCAGTGAGGGCAGTCTGTCACACGAGCAGTACTTC	CAISEGSLSHEQYF
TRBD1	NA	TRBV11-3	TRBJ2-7	TGTGCCAGCAGCATCGGGACAGGGGAGCAGTACTTC	CASSIGTGEQYF
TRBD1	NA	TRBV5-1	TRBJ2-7	TGCGCCAGCAGCTTAAGGACAGGGGGCTCCTACGAGCAGTACTTC	CASSLRTGGSYEQYF
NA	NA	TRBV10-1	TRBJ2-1	TGCGCCAGCAGTGAGCAGGGCAGGGGCAATGAGCAGTTCTTC	CASSEQGRGNEQFF
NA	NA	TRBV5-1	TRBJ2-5	TGCGCCAGCAGCAGTGGGGCCCGCGAGACCCAGTACTTC	CASSSGARETQYF
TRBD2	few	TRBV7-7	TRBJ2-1	TGTGCCAGCAGCTTTGGCGGGACTAGTAATGAGCAGTTCTTC	CASSFGGTSNEQFF
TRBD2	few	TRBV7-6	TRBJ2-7	TGTGCCAGCAGCCGTCAGGGACTAGCGGGAGTCTCCGAGCAGTACTTC	CASSRQGLAGVSEQYF
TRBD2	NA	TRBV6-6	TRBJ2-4	TGTGCCAGCAGTCCTCCCGGGGGGGTTCAGTACTTC	CASSPPGGVQYF
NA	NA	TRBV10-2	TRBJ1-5	TGCGCCAGCAGTGAGTCTAGGGACGTTCAGCCCCAGCATTTT	CASSESRDVQPQHF
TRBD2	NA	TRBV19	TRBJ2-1	TGTGCCAGTAGTTCTGCAGGGAGGGACAATGAGCAGTTCTTC	CASSSAGRDNEQFF
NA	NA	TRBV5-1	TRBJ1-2	TGCGCCAGCAGCTTGACTGGGACGGAGTTAGCTAACTATGGCTACACCTTC	CASSLTGTELANYGYTF
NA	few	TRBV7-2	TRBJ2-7	TGTGCCAGCAGCTTCCGTGACGGACGCGAGCAGTACTTC	CASSFRDGREQYF
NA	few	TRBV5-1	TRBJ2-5	TGCGCCAGCAGCTTGGACGGAAGCGCCCTTTTCAAAGAGACCCAGTACTTC	CASSLDGSALFKETQYF
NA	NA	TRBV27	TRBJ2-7	TGTGCCAGCAGTGACAATGGGGAATACGAGCAGTACTTC	CASSDNGEYEQYF
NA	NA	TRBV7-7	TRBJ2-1	TGTGCCAGCAGCCCATCAGTACGAGGTGAGCAGTTCTTC	CASSPSVRGEQFF
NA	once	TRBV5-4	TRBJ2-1	TGTGCCAGCAGCTTCAGGGGAGCCATCCACCAGTTCTTC	CASSFRGAIHQFF
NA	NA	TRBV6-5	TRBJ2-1	TGTGCCAGCGGATACAATGAGCAGTTCTTC	CASGYNEQFF
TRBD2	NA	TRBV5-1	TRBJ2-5	TGCGCCAGCAGCGGGGGACTAGCGGGAGTTAAGTTAGAGACCCAGTACTTC	CASSGGLAGVKLETQYF
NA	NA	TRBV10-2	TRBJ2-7	TGCGCCAGCAGTGAGTCGCCGCTGGGACTGAAGGTTGAGGGCTTCTACGAGCAGTACTTC	CASSESPLGLKVEGFYEQYF
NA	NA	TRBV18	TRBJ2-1	TGTGCCAGCTCACCACCTTTGGCCGAAAATGAGCAGTTCTTC	CASSPPLAENEQFF
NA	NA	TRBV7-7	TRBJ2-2	TGTGCCAGCAGCGCACGACCCGCCGGGGAGCTGTTTTTT	CASSARPAGELFF
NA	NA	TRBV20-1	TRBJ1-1	TGCAGTGCTCAGGGTAACACTGAAGCTTTCTTT	CSAQGNTEAFF
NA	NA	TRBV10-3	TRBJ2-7	TGTGCCATCAGCCATTCTACTTCTTCCTACGAGCAGTACTTC	CAISHSTSSYEQYF
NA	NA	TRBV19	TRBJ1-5	TGTGCCAGCCGTCCAGGGAATAGCAATCAGCCCCAGCATTTT	CASRPGNSNQPQHF
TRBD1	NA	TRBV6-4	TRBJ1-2	TGTGCCAGCAGTCCCGACAGGGAGTTTGGCTACACCTTC	CASSPDREFGYTF
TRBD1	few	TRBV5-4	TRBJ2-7	TGTGCCAGCAGCTTGGTCAGGGGGATCACCTACGAGCAGTACTTC	CASSLVRGITYEQYF
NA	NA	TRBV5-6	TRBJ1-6	TGTGCCAGCAGCTCCGACTCCCGACACCCAAATTCACCCCTCCACTTT	CASSSDSRHPNSPLHF
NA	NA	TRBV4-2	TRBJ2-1	TGTGCCAGCAGCCGCGTATCCGCCGGGAGTGGCAATGAGCAGTTCTTC	CASSRVSAGSGNEQFF
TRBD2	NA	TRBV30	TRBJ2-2	TGTGCCTGGAGTGTGGGAACTAGCGGGCGAAACACCGGGGAGCTGTTTTTT	CAWSVGTSGRNTGELFF
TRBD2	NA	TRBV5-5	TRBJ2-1	TGTGCCAGCAGCGCGGGACTAGCGGGAGGACTTGGCTACAATGAGCAGTTCTTC	CASSAGLAGGLGYNEQFF
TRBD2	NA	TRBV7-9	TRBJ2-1	TGTGCCAGCAGAACCTCCGGGACTAGACGGGACGAGCAGTTCTTC	CASRTSGTRRDEQFF
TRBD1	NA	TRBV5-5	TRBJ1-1	TGTGCCAGCAGCTTACCCTACAGGGGGCGAGGAACTGAAGCTTTCTTT	CASSLPYRGRGTEAFF
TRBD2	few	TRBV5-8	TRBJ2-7	TGTGCCAGCAGCTTGGCCAGCGGGACCGGCTACGAGCAGTACTTC	CASSLASGTGYEQYF
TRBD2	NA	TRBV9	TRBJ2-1	TGTGCCAGCAGCGTAGACCTAGCGGGAGGAATAAAAAATGAGCAGTTCTTC	CASSVDLAGGIKNEQFF
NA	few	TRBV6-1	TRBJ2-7	TGTGCCAGCAGGAACTACGAGCAGTACTTC	CASRNYEQYF